This TCR beta chain is from a study of blood T cell repertoires in COVID-19. As for the study in general: There were acute and convalescent COVID-19 samples, and they came from the United States, Italy and Spain. PBMCs, B-cell-depleted T cells, or T cells provided the cDNA or gDNA that made up the material.

Per the germline V gene, CDR1 is MNHNY and CDR2 is SVGAGI (reference sequence). The CDR3 totals 15 residues. The junction had 3 bases not matched to a gene; V was cut back by 0 bases and J by 2 bases. This clone was recorded once. Per the original methods: Counts of nucleated cells, estimated from reference gene primer amplification, were obtained. Sequencing was performed with immunoSEQ multiplex PCR; in TCRdb, only in-frame clones are kept and a portion is missing. V and J calls and clone size follow that table, whereas D and trimming were derived from the DNA. The top ten clones hold about 3% of a sample with hundreds of thousands of clones, around 86% of them seen once.

The receptor's source is a human donor in a cohort sampled during active COVID-19. V and J are TRBV6-6 and TRBJ2-5, with 7 bases fitting TRBD1. Sequencing used peripheral blood. The CDR3 nucleotides read TGTGCCAGCAGTTACTCGACAGGGCCACAAGAGACCCAGTACTTC. Encoded protein: CASSYSTGPQETQYF.